The clone carrying this T cell receptor beta chain was picked up many times. The target antigen is unknown. Each 20-30 mg portion of unsorted bulk tissue served as the source for co-extraction of RNA and DNA. Among the patients, all had chronic HBV infection and none had been treated. Over 85% viable tumor cells were present in every tumor sample. The sample is drawn from a study of tumor-infiltrating lymphocytes in primary liver carcinoma. Overall study findings and caveats: Reduced overlap was seen in tumor-adjacent and tumor-blood pairs versus tumor region pairs.

A primer in the constant region served to generate TCR beta cDNA from approximately 450 ng of total RNA. Libraries covering TCR beta were generated through three nested multiplex PCR rounds (using a slightly modified ARM-PCR). In the first two PCR rounds, TRBV1-TRBV30 forward primers were paired with a C-beta reverse primer, and each round lasted approximately 10 cycles. TCRdb re-called the multiplex PCR reads with MiXCR, one entry per CDR3 protein. The table records 70,000 to 95,000 distinct CDR3 sequences, more than 60% of them present only once. The CDR3 is 15 residues long. V gave up 6 bases and J gave up 5 bases; unmatched junction bases: 12. Germline CDR1 reads LNHDA; CDR2 reads SQIVND (reference sequence).

Sequencing was performed on liver tumor tissue from sampling region 4. Indicated subset: tumor region T4, right-lateral pole. The chain joins TRBV19 to TRBJ2-5; TRBD2 matches at 7 bases. This TCR was sampled from a man aged 40-50 years with primary liver carcinoma and hepatitis B virus infection. CDR3 sequence: CASSGIAGKAETQYF. The CDR3 bases are TGTGCCAGTAGCGGTATAGCGGGCAAGGCGGAGACCCAGTACTTC. Together with reference TRBV19 and TRBJ2-5, the CDR3 gives the full variable domain: DGGITQSPKYLFRKEGQNVTLSCEQNLNHDAMYWYRQDPGQGLRLIYYSQIVNDFQKGDIAEGYSVSREKKESFPLTVTSAQKNPTAFYLCASSGIAGKAETQYFGPGTRLLVL.